These T cell receptor beta chains were read from a single sample in a study of monozygotic twins with inflammatory bowel disease. TCRdb re-called the 5' RACE reads; one entry per CDR3 protein, DNA not given. Its table lists 400,000 to 500,000 distinct CDR3 sequences. The source material was blood. The receptors shown here come from a human donor with ulcerative colitis or Crohn's disease, or a healthy co-twin of an affected twin (not recorded which). Both conserved end residues are part of each CDR3.

v_gene: TRBV6-2/TRBV6-3
j_gene: TRBJ2-1
CDR3aa: CASSYLGLAGDEQFF

v_gene: TRBV2
j_gene: TRBJ1-5
CDR3aa: CASRTDRRGNQPQHF

v_gene: TRBV5-6
j_gene: TRBJ1-6
CDR3aa: CASRKTGESSPLHF

v_gene: TRBV13
j_gene: TRBJ2-4
CDR3aa: CASSLWRGANMQYF

v_gene: TRBV7-9
j_gene: TRBJ2-7
CDR3aa: CASSPGLAEQYF

v_gene: TRBV20-1
j_gene: TRBJ2-5
CDR3aa: CSASRTAETQYF

v_gene: TRBV5-8
j_gene: TRBJ2-2
CDR3aa: CASVLSGTSGREELFF

v_gene: TRBV27
j_gene: TRBJ2-1
CDR3aa: CASSLDSGPYNEQFF

v_gene: TRBV29-1
j_gene: TRBJ1-2
CDR3aa: CSVEMVVGYTF

v_gene: TRBV2
j_gene: TRBJ2-4
CDR3aa: CASSEDSRLSLQYF

v_gene: TRBV18
j_gene: TRBJ2-1
CDR3aa: CASSPRGGSYYNEQFF